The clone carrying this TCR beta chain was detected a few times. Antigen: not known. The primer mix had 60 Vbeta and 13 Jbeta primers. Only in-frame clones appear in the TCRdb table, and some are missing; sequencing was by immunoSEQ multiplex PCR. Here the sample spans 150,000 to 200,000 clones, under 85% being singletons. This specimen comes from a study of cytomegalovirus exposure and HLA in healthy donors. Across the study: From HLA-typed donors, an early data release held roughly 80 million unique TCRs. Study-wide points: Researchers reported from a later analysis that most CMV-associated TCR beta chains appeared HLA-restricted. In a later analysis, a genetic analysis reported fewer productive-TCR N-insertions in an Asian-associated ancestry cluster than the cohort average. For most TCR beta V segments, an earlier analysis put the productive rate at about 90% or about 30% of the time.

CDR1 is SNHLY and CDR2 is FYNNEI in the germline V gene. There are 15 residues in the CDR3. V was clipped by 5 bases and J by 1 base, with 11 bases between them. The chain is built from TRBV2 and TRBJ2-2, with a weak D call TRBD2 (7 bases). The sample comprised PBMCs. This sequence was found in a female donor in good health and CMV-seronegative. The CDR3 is CASSWGGRNTGELFF. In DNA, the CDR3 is TGTGCCAGCAGTTGGGGGGGGCGGAACACCGGGGAGCTGTTTTTT.